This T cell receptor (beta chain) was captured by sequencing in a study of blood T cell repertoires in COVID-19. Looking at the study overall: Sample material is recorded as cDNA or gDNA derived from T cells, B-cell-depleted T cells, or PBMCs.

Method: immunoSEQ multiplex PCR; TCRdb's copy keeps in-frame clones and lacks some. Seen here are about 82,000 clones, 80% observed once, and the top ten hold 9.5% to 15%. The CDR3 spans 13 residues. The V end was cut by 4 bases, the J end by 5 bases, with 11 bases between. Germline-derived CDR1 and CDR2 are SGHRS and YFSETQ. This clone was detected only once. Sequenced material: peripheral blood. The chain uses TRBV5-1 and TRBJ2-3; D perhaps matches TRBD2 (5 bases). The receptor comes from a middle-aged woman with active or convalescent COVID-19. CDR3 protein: CASSPRDLDTQYF. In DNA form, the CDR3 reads TGCGCCAGCAGCCCCCGGGATCTAGATACGCAGTATTTT.